This T cell receptor (beta chain) was observed in a study of blood T cell repertoires in COVID-19. Here immunoSEQ multiplex PCR was the method, and the copy in TCRdb shows in-frame clones only, minus some. The profile shows 65,000 to 85,000 clones, about four fifths of them singletons. Germline V gene data show CDR1 as SGHTA and CDR2 as FQGTGA. This CDR3 region has 14 residues. V was pared by 2 bases and J by 9 bases, with 4 bases of the junction left unmatched. This TCR was sampled from a man between 50 and 59 years old with active COVID-19. Sequenced: peripheral blood. The rearrangement links TRBV7-3 to TRBJ1-6, with 7 nucleotides matching TRBD1. CDR3 DNA sequence: TGTGCCAGCAGCTTAGGAGGGGACAGTTCACCCCTCCACTTT. Translation: CASSLGGDSSPLHF.